One and the same sample provided the 15 T cell receptor beta chains below, sequenced in a study of T cell repertoires in cytomegalovirus infection. Via MiXCR, TCRdb re-called the reads, giving one row per CDR3 protein. The profile shows around 550,000 distinct CDR3 sequences, about a quarter of them singletons. Sequenced material: PBMCs. The receptor source for this set is a human donor in good health (CMV status not recorded). Some clones in this sample may be carry-over from other donors' samples.

This chain uses TRBV7-2 with TRBJ2-1; 12 bases line up with TRBD2. The CDR3 consists of 16 residues. V gave up 2 bases and J gave up 8 bases; unmatched junction bases: 7. CDR1 and CDR2 (germline): SGHTA, FQGNSA. The CDR3: CASSLRLLAGGDEQFF. DNA of the CDR3: TGTGCCAGCAGCTTAAGGCTACTAGCGGGAGGAGATGAGCAGTTCTTC.

The CDR3 spells CASSIEGLPNTEAFF. CDR3 coding DNA: TGTGCCAGTAGTATAGAAGGACTGCCGAACACTGAAGCTTTCTTT. This chain uses TRBV19 with TRBJ1-1; D is uncertain. Germline lookup yields CDR1 LNHDA and CDR2 SQIVND (reference sequence). The length of the CDR3 is 15 residues. Trimming took 0 bases from V and 1 from J, leaving 9 bases between them.

The chain combines TRBV5-4 with TRBJ2-5, with 11 bases that match TRBD1. Germline loops: CDR1 SGHNT, CDR2 YYREEE (reference sequence). The CDR3 has 15 amino acids. V trimming: 4 bases; J trimming: 2 bases; junction bases outside the gene matches: 4. The CDR3 coding sequence is TGTGCCAGCAGCGGGGGGACAGGGGGACAAGAGACCCAGTACTTC. Its translation is CASSGGTGGQETQYF.

This clonotype has ten or more counts. The chain links TRBV7-2 to TRBJ2-7; 10 bases map to TRBD1. CDR3 size: 15 residues. In germline, CDR1 is SGHTA, CDR2 FQGNSA. The J segment lost 4 bases and the V segment lost 0 bases, leaving 3 bases of the junction unmatched. The CDR3 loop reads CASSLAGQGKYEQYF. CDR3 in DNA: TGTGCCAGCAGCTTAGCGGGACAGGGGAAATACGAGCAGTACTTC.

This clonotype was seen only a few times. The rearrangement links TRBV19 to TRBJ1-4, with 8 positions matching TRBD1. The CDR3 consists of 16 residues. V lost 7 bases, J lost 11 bases, and 18 bases stayed unmatched. Germline assignment: CDR1 LNHDA and CDR2 SQIVND (reference sequence). The CDR3 sequence: CASTRTDRGKPEKLFF. CDR3 coding DNA: TGTGCCAGTACCCGTACTGACAGGGGAAAACCTGAGAAACTGTTTTTT.

The chain recombines TRBV3-1 with TRBJ2-2; the D gene is possibly TRBD2 (6 bases). Germline V CDR1 and CDR2: LGHDT, YNNKEL (reference sequence). This CDR3 contains 16 residues. V was clipped by 3 bases and J by 4 bases, with 15 bases between them. The CDR3 sequence: CASSQWGRGVTGELFF. As DNA, the CDR3 is TGTGCCAGCAGCCAGTGGGGCCGCGGGGTCACCGGGGAGCTGTTTTTT.

This clonotype was seen ten or more times. The rearrangement uses TRBV7-6 and TRBJ2-1; no clear D gene. V was pared by 2 bases and J by 3 bases, with 14 bases between. Germline loops: CDR1 SGHVS, CDR2 FNYEAQ. The length of the CDR3 is 16 residues. The DNA for the CDR3 is TGTGCCAGCAGCTTACCCCCACACCGCCGCTACAATGAGCAGTTCTTC. Protein: CASSLPPHRRYNEQFF.

The genes are TRBV12-5 and TRBJ2-2, with D unclear. The length of the CDR3 is 12 residues. CDR1 and CDR2 from the germline V gene are LGHNT and FRNRAP. Between the trimmed V and J ends, which lost 3 bases and 4 bases, there was a span of 3 bases. CDR3 DNA sequence: TGTGCTAGTGGTTTTATCACCGGGGAGCTGTTTTTT. Translation: CASGFITGELFF.

This clonotype was detected only a few times. The genes are TRBV7-8 and TRBJ2-3; D gene ambiguous. CDR1 and CDR2 from the germline V gene are SGHVS and FQNEAQ. V lost 5 bases and J 0 bases, leaving 12 bases between the germline ends. This CDR3 region has 15 residues. CDR3 DNA: TGTGCCAGCAGCCCTTTTCGTATTAGCACAGATACGCAGTATTTT. It translates to CASSPFRISTDTQYF. The full variable domain, with the rest looked up from reference TRBV7-8 and TRBJ2-3, is GAGVSQSPRYKVAKRGQDVALRCDPISGHVSLFWYQQALGQGPEFLTYFQNEAQLDKSGLPSDRFFAERPEGSVSTLKIQRTQQEDSAVYLCASSPFRISTDTQYFGPGTRLTVL.

In this sample, this clonotype turned up a few times. V usage is TRBV2 and J usage is TRBJ2-2; 7 bases match TRBD1. Germline V CDR1 and CDR2: SNHLY, FYNNEI. The CDR3 is made up of 13 amino acids. V gave up 6 bases and J gave up 6 bases; unmatched junction bases: 4. CDR3 sequence reads: CASRNTGAGELFF. In nucleotides, the CDR3 is TGTGCCAGCAGAAACACAGGGGCCGGGGAGCTGTTTTTT.

This clonotype has just a few counts. The chain has TRBV27 and TRBJ1-6, with TRBD1 as a possible D gene (5 bases). The CDR3 runs to 18 residues. Between the trimmed V and J ends, which lost 3 bases and 4 bases, there was a span of 19 bases. Germline lookup yields CDR1 MNHEY and CDR2 SMNVEV (reference sequence). CDR3 region: CASSFRLPARGYNSPLHF. As DNA, the CDR3 is TGTGCCAGCAGTTTTAGACTGCCGGCGCGGGGGTATAATTCACCCCTCCACTTT.

For the CDR3, the DNA is TGCAGTGCGTCGACAGGGGGCGCGGAGACCCAGTACTTC. This encodes CSASTGGAETQYF. The J gene is TRBJ2-5, the V gene TRBV20-1; 10 nucleotides line up with TRBD1. This CDR3 spans 13 amino acids. Germline V gives CDR1 DFQATT, CDR2 SNEGSKA (reference sequence). J lost 5 bases, V lost 6 bases, and 6 bases had no gene match.

Many counts were recorded for this clonotype. This chain joins TRBV7-2 and TRBJ1-1; D is ambiguous. This CDR3 has 13 residues. Germline V CDR1 and CDR2: SGHTA, FQGNSA. Trimming pared 1 base from V and 0 bases from J, leaving 3 bases between. The CDR3 sequence: CASSLVLNTEAFF. The CDR3 nucleotides are TGTGCCAGCAGCTTAGTTTTGAACACTGAAGCTTTCTTT.

This clonotype turned up a few times. This chain links TRBV27 with TRBJ1-1, with TRBD1 matching 8 bases. Germline V gene lookup returns CDR1 MNHEY and CDR2 SMNVEV (reference sequence). Trimming took 5 bases from V and 1 from J; bases not matched to a gene: 6. CDR3 size: 15 residues. CDR3 coding DNA: TGTGCCAGCAGTACCTCCGGACAGGGGAACACTGAAGCTTTCTTT. Protein sequence: CASSTSGQGNTEAFF.

This chain's CDR3 is CASSFGDQETQYF. CDR3 coding DNA: TGTGCCAGCAGTTTCGGAGACCAAGAGACCCAGTACTTC. The chain uses TRBV12-3 or TRBV12-4 and TRBJ2-5; D not resolved. Trimming shortened V by 3 bases and J by 0 bases, and 5 bases separated the two germline ends. The CDR3 consists of 13 residues.